This T cell receptor (beta chain) emerged from a study of blood T cell repertoires in COVID-19. Study at large: The United States, Italy and Spain supplied acute and convalescent COVID-19 samples. PBMCs, B-cell-depleted T cells, or T cells were the source of the cDNA or gDNA that made up the material.

There are 15 residues in the CDR3. V was shortened by 7 bases and J by 7 bases, with 22 bases between the two germline ends. From germline, CDR1 is WSHSY and CDR2 SAAADI. In the authors' methods: Reference gene primer amplification yielded estimated nucleated cell counts. The method was immunoSEQ multiplex PCR; TCRdb's version includes in-frame clones alone and lacks a portion of them. V and J calls plus clone size are reproduced from that table; the DNA served to infer D and trimming. The data hold 150,000 to 200,000 clones, with roughly 84% observed a single time. This TCR came from a human donor in a cohort sampled during active COVID-19. Sequenced material: peripheral blood. The chain links TRBV10-2 to TRBJ1-1; D not certain. CDR3 residues: CASTSLRFPEYEAFF. The CDR3 DNA reads TGCGCCAGCACCAGTCTCAGGTTTCCAGAATATGAAGCTTTCTTT.